This TCR beta chain is from a study of T cell responses to AZD1222 COVID-19 vaccine. Study-level background: Second-dose recipients at about 4 or about 12 weeks were treated as one pooled group.

Whole-study results and caveats: Baseline serology detected seropositivity in only six AZD1222 recipients. Donors were largely white British and mainly female; clonal diversity was possibly underestimated. Receipt of two AZD1222 doses was followed by a rise in Spike-specific TCR breadth and depth.

V lost 4 bases and J 1 base, leaving 12 bases between the germline ends. This CDR3 spans 16 amino acids. CDR1 and CDR2 from the germline V gene are SGHRS and YFSETQ. Profiled with immunoSEQ multiplex PCR; TCRdb holds only in-frame clones, not every one. This sample has over 120,000 clones; approximately 83% occur once, and the top ten carry approximately 8%. Concerning this clone: Antigen specificity is unknown.

Sequenced here: peripheral blood, sampled on day 0 of AZD1222 vaccination. This TCR was recovered from an adult in good health. V is TRBV5-1 and J is TRBJ2-6; tentatively, D is TRBD2 (5 bases). CDR3 loop: CASSNGLPSGANVLTF. In nucleotides, the CDR3 is TGCGCCAGCAGCAACGGACTTCCATCTGGGGCCAACGTCCTGACTTTC. Full variable domain (rest looked up from reference TRBV5-1 and TRBJ2-6): KAGVTQTPRYLIKTRGQQVTLSCSPISGHRSVSWYQQTPGQGLQFLFEYFSETQRNKGNFPGRFSGRQFSNSRSEMNVSTLELGDSALYLCASSNGLPSGANVLTFGAGSRLTVL.